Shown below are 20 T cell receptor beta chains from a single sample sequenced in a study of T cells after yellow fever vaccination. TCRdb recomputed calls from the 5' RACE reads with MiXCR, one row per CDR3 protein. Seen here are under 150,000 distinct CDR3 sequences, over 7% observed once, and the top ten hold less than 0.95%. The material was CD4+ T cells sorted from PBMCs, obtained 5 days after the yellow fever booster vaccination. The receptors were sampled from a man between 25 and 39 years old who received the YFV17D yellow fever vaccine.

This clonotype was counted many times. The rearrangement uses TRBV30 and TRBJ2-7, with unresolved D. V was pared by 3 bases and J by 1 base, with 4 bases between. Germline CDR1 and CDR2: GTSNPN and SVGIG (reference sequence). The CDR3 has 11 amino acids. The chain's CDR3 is CAWRRSYEQYF. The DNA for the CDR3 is TGTGCCTGGAGACGGTCCTACGAGCAGTACTTC.

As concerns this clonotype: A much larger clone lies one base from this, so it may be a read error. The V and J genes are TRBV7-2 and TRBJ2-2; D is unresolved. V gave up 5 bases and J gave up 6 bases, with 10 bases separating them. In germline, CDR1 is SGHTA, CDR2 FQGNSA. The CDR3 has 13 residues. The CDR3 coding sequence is TGTACCAGCAGCGTCAGGCGTCCCGGGGAGCTGTTTTTT. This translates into CTSSVRRPGELFF.

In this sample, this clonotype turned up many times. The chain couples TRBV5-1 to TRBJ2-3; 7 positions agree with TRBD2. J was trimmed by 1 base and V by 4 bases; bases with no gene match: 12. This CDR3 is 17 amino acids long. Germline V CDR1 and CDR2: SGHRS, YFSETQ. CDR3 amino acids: CASSLPEAGVGTDTQYF. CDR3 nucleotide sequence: TGCGCCAGCAGCCTCCCGGAGGCGGGAGTGGGCACAGATACGCAGTATTTT.

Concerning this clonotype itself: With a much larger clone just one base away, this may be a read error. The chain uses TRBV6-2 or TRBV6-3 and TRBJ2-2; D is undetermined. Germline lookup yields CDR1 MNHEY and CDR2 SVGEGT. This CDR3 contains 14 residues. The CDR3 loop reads CASSYNQNTWELFF. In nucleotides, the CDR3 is TGTGCCAGCAGTTACAATCAGAACACCTGGGAGCTGTTTTTT.

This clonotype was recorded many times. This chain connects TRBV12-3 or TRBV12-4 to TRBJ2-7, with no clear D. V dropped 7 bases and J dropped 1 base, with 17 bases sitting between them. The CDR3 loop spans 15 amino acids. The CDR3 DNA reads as TGTGCCAGCACCCCCCCGCACGGAAATTCCTACGAGCAGTACTTC. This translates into CASTPPHGNSYEQYF.

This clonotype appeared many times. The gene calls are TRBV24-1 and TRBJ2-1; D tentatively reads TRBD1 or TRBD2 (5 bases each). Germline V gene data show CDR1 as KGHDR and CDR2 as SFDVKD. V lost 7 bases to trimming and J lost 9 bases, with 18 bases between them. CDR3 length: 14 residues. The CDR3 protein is CATSRDGTSGEQFF. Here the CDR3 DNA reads TGTGCCACCAGCCGGGACGGAACGTCGGGTGAGCAGTTCTTC.

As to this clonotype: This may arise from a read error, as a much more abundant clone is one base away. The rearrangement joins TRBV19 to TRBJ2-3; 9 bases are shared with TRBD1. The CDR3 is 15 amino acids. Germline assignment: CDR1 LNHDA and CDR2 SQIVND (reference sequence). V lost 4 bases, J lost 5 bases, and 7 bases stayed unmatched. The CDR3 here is CASSRAGTGLDTQYF. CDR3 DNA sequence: TGTGCCAGTAGTAGAGCCGGGACAGGGTTAGATACGCAGTATTTT.

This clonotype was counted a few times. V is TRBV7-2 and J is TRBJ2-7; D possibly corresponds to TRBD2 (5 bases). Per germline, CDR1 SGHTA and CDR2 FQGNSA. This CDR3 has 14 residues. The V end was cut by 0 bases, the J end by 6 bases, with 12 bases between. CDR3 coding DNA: TGTGCCAGCAGCTTAGCGGAGGTTGCGGGCGAGCAGTACTTC. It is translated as CASSLAEVAGEQYF.

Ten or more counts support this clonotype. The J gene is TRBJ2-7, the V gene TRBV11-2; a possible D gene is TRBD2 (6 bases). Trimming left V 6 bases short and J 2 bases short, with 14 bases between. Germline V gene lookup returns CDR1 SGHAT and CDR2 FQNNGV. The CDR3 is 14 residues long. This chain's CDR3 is CASSFGWGAYEQYF. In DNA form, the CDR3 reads TGTGCCAGCAGTTTTGGGTGGGGGGCCTACGAGCAGTACTTC.

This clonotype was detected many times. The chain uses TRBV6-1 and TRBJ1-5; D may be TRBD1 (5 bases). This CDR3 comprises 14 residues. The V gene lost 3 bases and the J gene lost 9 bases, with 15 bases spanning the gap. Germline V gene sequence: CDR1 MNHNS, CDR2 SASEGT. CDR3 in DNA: TGTGCCAGCAGTGAGGACACCTCGGCGGGGCCCCAGCATTTT. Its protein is CASSEDTSAGPQHF.

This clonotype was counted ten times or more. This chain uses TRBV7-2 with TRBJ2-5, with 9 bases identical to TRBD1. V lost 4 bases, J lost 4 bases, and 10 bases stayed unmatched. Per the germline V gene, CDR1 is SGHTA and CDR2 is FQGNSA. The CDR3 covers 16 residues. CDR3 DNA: TGTGCCAGCAGCTATACGGGACAGGGCCTTGGAGAGACCCAGTACTTC. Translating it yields CASSYTGQGLGETQYF.

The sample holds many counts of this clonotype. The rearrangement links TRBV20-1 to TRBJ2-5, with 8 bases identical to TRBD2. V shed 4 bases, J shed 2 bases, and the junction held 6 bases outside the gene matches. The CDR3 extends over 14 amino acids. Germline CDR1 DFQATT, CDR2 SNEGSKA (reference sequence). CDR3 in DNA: TGCAGTGCTAACATAGCGGGAAGGCAAGAGACCCAGTACTTC. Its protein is CSANIAGRQETQYF.

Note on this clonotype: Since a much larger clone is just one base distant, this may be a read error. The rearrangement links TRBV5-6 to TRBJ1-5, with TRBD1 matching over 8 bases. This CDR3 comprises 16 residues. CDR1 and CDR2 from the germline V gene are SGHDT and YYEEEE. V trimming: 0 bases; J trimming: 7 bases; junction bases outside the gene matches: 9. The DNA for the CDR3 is TGTGCCAGCAGCTTGGCCTCAGGGACAGGTGGACAGCCCCAGCATTTT. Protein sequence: CASSLASGTGGQPQHF.

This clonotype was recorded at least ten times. Written as DNA, the CDR3 is TGCGCCAGCAGCGGAACGGGACTAGCGGGAGGAGGGTATGAGCAGTTCTTC. Translating gives CASSGTGLAGGGYEQFF. The gene calls are TRBV5-1 and TRBJ2-1, with 15 bases that match TRBD2. The CDR3 loop spans 17 amino acids. Germline CDR1 SGHRS, CDR2 YFSETQ. V dropped 4 bases and J dropped 8; count of bases not matched to a gene: 10.

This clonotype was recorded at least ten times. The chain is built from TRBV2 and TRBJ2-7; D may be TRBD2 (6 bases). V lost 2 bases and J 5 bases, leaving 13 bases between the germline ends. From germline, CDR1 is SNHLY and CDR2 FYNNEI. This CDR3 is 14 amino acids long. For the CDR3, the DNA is TGTGCCAGCAGTGAAATTATAGTAGCGGACGAGCAGTACTTC. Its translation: CASSEIIVADEQYF.

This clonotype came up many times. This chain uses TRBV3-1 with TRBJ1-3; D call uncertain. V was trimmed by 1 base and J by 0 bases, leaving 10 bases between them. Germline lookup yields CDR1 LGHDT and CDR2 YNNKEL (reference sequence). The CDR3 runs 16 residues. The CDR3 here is CASSQGSGSSGNTIYF. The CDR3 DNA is TGTGCCAGCAGCCAAGGATCCGGAAGCTCTGGAAACACCATATATTTT.

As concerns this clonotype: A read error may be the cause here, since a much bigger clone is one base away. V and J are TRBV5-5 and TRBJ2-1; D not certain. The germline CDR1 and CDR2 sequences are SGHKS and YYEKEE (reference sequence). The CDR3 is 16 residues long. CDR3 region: CDSSLEPRSSYNEQFF. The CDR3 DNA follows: TGTGACAGCAGCTTGGAGCCGAGGAGCTCCTACAATGAGCAGTTCTTC.

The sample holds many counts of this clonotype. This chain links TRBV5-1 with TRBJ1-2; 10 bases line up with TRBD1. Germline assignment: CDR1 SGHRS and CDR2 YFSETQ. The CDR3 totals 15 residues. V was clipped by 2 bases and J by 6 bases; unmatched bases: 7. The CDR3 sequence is CASSFAPGQGNGYTF. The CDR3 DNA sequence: TGCGCCAGCAGCTTTGCCCCGGGACAGGGGAATGGCTACACCTTC.

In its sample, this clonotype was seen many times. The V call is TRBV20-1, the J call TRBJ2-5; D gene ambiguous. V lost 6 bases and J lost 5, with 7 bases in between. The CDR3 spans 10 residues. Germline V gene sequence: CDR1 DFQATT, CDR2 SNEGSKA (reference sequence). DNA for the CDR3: TGCAGTGCGGGATGGGAGACCCAGTACTTC. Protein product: CSAGWETQYF.

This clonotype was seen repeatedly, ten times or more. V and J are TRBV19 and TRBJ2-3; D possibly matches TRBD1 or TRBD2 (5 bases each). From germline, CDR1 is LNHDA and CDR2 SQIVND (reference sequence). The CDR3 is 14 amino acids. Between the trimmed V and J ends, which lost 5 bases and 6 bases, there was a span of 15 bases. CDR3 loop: CASSPTGRSDTQYF. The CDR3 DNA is TGTGCCAGTAGTCCGACGGGACGGTCGGATACGCAGTATTTT.